This TCR beta chain was identified during a study of T cells in localized non-small cell lung cancer. Study results and caveats: Uninvolved adjacent lung showed higher T cell clonality than tumor.

This CDR3 is 15 amino acids long. With 5 bases removed from V and 0 bases from J, the gap between germline ends came to 14 bases. Germline-derived CDR1 and CDR2 are SGDLS and YYNGEE. This clone is termed large. Its antigen is unknown. Only in-frame clones appear in the TCRdb table, and some are missing; sequencing was by immunoSEQ multiplex PCR. The top ten clones hold over 15% of a sample with about 1,400 clones, around 19% of them seen once. J is TRBJ1-1 and V is TRBV9; D perhaps matches TRBD1 (5 bases). The sequenced sample was normal lung tissue next to the tumor, obtained before any cancer treatment. The receptor was isolated from a male donor at least 60 years old with stage I squamous cell lung carcinoma. The CDR3 reads CASRTAGTVNTEAFF. Here the CDR3 DNA reads TGTGCCAGCAGGACTGCCGGGACGGTGAACACTGAAGCTTTCTTT.